This T cell receptor beta chain was identified in a study of metastatic and nonmetastatic thyroid tumors. The CDR3 loop spans 14 amino acids. Germline CDR1 reads KGHSH; CDR2 reads LQKENI. Deletions cut 4 bases from V and 1 base from J, with 10 bases between. Authors' data handling: In papillary thyroid cancer, a distant-metastasis classifier was built using CDR3 differences across clinicopathological groups. With MiXCR, TCRdb reprocessed the PCR reads. The authors' filters were not applied to this entry. The sample holds fewer than 15,000 clones, approximately 30% seen once. This clone was recorded at least ten times. Thyroid surgery had not been preceded by any treatment in any patient.

The TCR originated in a female donor with papillary thyroid cancer or a benign thyroid nodule (not recorded which). Some clones in this sample may be carry-over from other donors' samples. The V and J genes are TRBV18 and TRBJ1-1; D ambiguous. Sequencing was done on a sample of tumor tissue. The CDR3 DNA reads TGTGCCAGCTCACTCCAAGTCGGGAACACTGAAGCTTTCTTT. Its translation is CASSLQVGNTEAFF.